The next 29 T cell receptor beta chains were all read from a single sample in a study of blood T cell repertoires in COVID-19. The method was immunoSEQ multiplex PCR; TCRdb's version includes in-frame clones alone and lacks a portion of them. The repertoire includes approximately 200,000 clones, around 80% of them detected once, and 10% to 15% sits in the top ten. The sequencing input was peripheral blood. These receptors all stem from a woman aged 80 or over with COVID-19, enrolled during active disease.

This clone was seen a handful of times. CDR3 region: CASSRWTSEYNEQFF. The CDR3 DNA is TGTGCCAGCAGCCGTTGGACTAGCGAGTACAATGAGCAGTTCTTC. The genes are TRBV11-2 and TRBJ2-1, with 9 positions matching TRBD2. With V trimmed by 5 bases and J by 4 bases, 6 bases remained unmatched. Germline V CDR1 and CDR2: SGHAT, FQNNGV. The CDR3 loop spans 15 amino acids. The whole variable domain, filled in from reference TRBV11-2 and TRBJ2-1, reads EAGVAQSPRYKIIEKRQSVAFWCNPISGHATLYWYQQILGQGPKLLIQFQNNGVVDDSQLPKDRFSAERLKGVDSTLKIQPAKLEDSAVYLCASSRWTSEYNEQFFGPGTRLTVL.

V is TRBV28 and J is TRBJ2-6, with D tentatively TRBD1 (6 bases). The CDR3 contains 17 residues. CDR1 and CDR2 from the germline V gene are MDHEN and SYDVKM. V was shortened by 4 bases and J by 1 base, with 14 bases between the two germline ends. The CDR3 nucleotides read TGTGCCAGCAGTTCCCAGACAGGACCTTCTGGGGCCAACGTCCTGACTTTC. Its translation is CASSSQTGPSGANVLTF.

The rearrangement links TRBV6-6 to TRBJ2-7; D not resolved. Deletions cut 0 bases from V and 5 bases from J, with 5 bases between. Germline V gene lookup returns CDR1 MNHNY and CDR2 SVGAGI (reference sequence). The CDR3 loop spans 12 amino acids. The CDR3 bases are TGTGCCAGCAGTTACTCGAGTCACGAGCAGTACTTC. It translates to CASSYSSHEQYF.

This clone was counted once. CDR3 protein: CAISADRGNSPLHF. The CDR3 DNA sequence: TGTGCCATCAGCGCGGACAGGGGCAACTCACCCCTCCACTTT. The chain is built from TRBV10-3 and TRBJ1-6, with TRBD1 matching over 9 bases. V lost 6 bases, J lost 10 bases, and 7 bases stayed unmatched. The CDR3 contains 14 residues. CDR1 is ENHRY, CDR2 SYGVKD, per germline.

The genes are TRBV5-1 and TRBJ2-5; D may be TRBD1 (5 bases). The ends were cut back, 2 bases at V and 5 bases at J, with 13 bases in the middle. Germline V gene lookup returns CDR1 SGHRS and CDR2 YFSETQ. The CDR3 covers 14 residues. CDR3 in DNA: TGCGCCAGCAGCTTCGGGCAGGGCTATGAGACCCAGTACTTC. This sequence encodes CASSFGQGYETQYF.

The CDR3 region is CASSFFGGPYEQYF. CDR3 DNA sequence: TGTGCCAGCAGTTTTTTCGGGGGGCCCTACGAGCAGTACTTC. This chain joins TRBV28 and TRBJ2-7; the D gene is possibly TRBD2 (7 bases). Trimming removed 3 bases from V and 2 bases from J, with 11 bases in between. The CDR3 extends over 14 amino acids. The V gene's germline CDR1 is MDHEN and CDR2 SYDVKM.

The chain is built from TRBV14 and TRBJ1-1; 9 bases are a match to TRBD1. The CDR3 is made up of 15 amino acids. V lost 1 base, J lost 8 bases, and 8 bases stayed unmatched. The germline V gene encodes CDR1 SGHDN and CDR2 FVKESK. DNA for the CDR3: TGTGCCAGCAGCCAAGTTCTCGGGACAGGGACCGAAGCTTTCTTT. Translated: CASSQVLGTGTEAFF.

The CDR3 nucleotides are TGTGCCAGCTCACCCCGGGACACCTCTGGAAACACCATATATTTT. This sequence encodes CASSPRDTSGNTIYF. The rearrangement links TRBV18 to TRBJ1-3, with D possibly matching TRBD1 (6 bases). This CDR3 has 15 amino acids. From germline, CDR1 is KGHSH and CDR2 LQKENI. Trimming left V 3 bases short and J 0 bases short, with 9 bases between.

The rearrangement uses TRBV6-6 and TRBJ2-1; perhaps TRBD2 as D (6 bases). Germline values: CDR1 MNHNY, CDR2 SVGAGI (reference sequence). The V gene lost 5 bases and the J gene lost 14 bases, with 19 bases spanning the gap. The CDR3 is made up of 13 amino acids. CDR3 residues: CASSPGGGVRKFF. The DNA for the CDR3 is TGTGCCAGCAGTCCGGGTGGAGGGGTTCGCAAGTTCTTC.

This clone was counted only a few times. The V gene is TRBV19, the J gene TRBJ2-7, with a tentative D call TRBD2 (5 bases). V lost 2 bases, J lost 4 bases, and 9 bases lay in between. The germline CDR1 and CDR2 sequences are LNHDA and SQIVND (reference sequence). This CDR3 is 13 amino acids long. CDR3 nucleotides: TGTGCCAGTAGTATACGGGGAAGATACGAGCAGTACTTC. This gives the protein CASSIRGRYEQYF.

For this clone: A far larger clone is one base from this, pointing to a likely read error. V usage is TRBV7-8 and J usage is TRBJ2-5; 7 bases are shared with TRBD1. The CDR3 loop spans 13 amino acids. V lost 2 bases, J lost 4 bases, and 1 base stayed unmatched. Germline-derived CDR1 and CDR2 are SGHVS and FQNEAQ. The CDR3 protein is CASSLSGGETQYF. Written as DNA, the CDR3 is TGTGCCAGCAGCTTATCAGGGGGAGAGACCCAGTACTTC.

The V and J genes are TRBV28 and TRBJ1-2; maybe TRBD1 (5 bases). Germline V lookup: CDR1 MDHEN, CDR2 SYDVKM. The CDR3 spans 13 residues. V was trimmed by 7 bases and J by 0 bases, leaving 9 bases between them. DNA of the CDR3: TGTGCCAGCAACCGACAGCCTAACTATGGCTACACCTTC. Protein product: CASNRQPNYGYTF.

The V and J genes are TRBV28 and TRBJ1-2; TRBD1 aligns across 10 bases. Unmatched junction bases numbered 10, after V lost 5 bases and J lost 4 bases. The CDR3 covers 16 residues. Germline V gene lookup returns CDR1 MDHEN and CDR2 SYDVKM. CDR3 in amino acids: CASSAPRQGASYGYTF. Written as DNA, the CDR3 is TGTGCCAGCAGTGCCCCCCGACAGGGGGCGAGCTATGGCTACACCTTC.

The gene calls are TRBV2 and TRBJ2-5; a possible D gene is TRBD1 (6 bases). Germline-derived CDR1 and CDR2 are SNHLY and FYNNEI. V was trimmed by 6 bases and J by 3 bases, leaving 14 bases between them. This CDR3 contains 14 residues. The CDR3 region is CASSAQGYKETQYF. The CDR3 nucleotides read TGTGCCAGCAGCGCACAGGGTTACAAAGAGACCCAGTACTTC.

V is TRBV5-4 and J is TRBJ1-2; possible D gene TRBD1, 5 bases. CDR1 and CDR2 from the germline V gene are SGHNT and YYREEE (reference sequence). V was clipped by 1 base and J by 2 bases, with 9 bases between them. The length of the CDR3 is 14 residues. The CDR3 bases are TGTGCCAGCAGCTTGAAGGGGCAGAACTATGGCTACACCTTC. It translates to CASSLKGQNYGYTF.

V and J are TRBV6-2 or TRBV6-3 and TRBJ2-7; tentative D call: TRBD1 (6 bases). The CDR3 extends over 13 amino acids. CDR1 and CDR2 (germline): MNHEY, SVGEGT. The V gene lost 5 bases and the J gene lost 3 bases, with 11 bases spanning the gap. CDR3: CASSPGTYYEQYF. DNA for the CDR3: TGTGCCAGCAGTCCCGGGACATACTACGAGCAGTACTTC.

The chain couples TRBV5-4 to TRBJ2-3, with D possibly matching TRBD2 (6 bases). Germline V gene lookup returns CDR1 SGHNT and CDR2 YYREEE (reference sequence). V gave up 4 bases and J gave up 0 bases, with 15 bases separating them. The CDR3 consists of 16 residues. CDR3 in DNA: TGTGCCAGCAGCCCCCGGGGGTCCCGTAGCACAGATACGCAGTATTTT. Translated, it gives CASSPRGSRSTDTQYF.

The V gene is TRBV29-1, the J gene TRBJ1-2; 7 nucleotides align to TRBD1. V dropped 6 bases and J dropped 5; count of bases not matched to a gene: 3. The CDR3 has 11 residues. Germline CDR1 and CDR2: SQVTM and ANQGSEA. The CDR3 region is CSVGTVYGYTF. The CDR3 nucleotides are TGCAGCGTAGGGACAGTTTATGGCTACACCTTC. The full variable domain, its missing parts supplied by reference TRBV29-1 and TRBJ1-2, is SAVISQKPSRDICQRGTSLTIQCQVDSQVTMMFWYRQQPGQSLTLIATANQGSEATYESGFVIDKFPISRPNLTFSTLTVSNMSPEDSSIYLCSVGTVYGYTFGSGTRLTVV.

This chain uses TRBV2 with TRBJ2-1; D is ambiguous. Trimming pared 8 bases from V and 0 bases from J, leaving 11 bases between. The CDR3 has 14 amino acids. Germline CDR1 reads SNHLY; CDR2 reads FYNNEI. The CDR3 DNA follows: TGTGCCAGCGGCTTCATTCGCTCCTACAATGAGCAGTTCTTC. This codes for CASGFIRSYNEQFF. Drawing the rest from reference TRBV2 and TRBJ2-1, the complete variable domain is EPEVTQTPSHQVTQMGQEVILRCVPISNHLYFYWYRQILGQKVEFLVSFYNNEISEKSEIFDDQFSVERPDGSNFTLKIRSTKLEDSAMYFCASGFIRSYNEQFFGPGTRLTVL.

The CDR3, as DNA: TGTGCCAGCAAAGGGTCCGCCAAAGCGGACATTCAGTACTTC. It codes for CASKGSAKADIQYF. V is TRBV6-5 and J is TRBJ2-4; maybe TRBD2 (5 bases). The germline V and J ends were trimmed by 7 bases and 8 bases, with 18 bases remaining between them. CDR1 is MNHEY and CDR2 is SVGAGI in the germline V gene. This CDR3 contains 14 residues.

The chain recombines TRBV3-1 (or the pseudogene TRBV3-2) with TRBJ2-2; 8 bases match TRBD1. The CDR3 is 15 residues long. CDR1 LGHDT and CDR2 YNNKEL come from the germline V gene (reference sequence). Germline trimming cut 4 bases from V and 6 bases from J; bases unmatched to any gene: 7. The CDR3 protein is CASSPPPTGAGELFF. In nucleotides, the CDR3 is TGTGCCAGCAGCCCCCCTCCGACAGGGGCCGGGGAGCTGTTTTTT.

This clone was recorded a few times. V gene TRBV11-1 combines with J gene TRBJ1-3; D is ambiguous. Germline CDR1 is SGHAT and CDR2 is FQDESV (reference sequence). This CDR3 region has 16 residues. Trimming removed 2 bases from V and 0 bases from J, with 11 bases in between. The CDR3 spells CASSLSAGTSGNTIYF. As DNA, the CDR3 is TGTGCCAGCAGCTTAAGTGCAGGCACCTCTGGAAACACCATATATTTT.

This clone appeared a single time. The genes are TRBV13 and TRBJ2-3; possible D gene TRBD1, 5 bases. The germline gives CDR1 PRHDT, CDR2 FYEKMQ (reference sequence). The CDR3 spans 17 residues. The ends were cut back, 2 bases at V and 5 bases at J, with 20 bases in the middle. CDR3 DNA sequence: TGTGCCAGCAGCTTACTTCCAGGGTACAGCCAGGGAGATACGCAGTATTTT. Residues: CASSLLPGYSQGDTQYF.

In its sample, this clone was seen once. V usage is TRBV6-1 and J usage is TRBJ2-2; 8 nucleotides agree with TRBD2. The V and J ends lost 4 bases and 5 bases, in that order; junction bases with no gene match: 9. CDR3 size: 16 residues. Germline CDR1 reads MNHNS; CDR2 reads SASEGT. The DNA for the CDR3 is TGTGCCAGCAGTGGACGAGGCGGGGGGATTACCGGGGAGCTGTTTTTT. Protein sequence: CASSGRGGGITGELFF.

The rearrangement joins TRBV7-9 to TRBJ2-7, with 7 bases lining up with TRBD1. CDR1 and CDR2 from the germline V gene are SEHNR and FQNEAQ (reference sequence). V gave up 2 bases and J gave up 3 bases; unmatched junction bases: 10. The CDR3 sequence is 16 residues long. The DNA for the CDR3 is TGTGCCAGCAGCTTACCCCTTGGGACAGCGAACTACGAGCAGTACTTC. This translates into CASSLPLGTANYEQYF.

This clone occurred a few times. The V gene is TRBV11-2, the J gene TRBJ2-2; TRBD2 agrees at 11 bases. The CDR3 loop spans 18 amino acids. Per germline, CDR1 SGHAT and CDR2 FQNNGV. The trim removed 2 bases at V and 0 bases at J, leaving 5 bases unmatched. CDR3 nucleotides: TGTGCCAGCAGCTTATCCCTAGCGGGAGGAGCGAACACCGGGGAGCTGTTTTTT. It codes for CASSLSLAGGANTGELFF.

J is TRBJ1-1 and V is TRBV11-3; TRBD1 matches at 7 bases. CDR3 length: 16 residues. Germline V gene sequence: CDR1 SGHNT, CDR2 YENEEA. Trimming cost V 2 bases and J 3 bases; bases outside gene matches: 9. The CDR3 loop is CASSLPYGTDDTEAFF. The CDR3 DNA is TGTGCCAGCAGCTTACCTTACGGGACAGATGACACTGAAGCTTTCTTT.

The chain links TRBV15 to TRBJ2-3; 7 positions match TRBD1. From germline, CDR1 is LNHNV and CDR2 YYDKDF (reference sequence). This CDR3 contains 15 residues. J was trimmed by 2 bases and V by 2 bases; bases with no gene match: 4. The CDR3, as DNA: TGTGCCACCAGCAGATCGGGACAGCCCACAGATACGCAGTATTTT. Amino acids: CATSRSGQPTDTQYF.

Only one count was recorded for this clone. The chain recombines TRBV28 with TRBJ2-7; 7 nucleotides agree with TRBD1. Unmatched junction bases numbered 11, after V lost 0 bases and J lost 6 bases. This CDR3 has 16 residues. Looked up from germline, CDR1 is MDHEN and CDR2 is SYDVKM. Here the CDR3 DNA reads TGTGCCAGCAGTTTATGGAGGGGACAGACGGGCTCCGAGCAGTACTTC. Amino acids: CASSLWRGQTGSEQYF.